The 21 T cell receptor beta chains presented below share a single source sample, sequenced in a study of blood T cell repertoires in COVID-19. The repertoire was sequenced with immunoSEQ multiplex PCR; TCRdb's copy has only in-frame clones and lacks some. The data hold around 180,000 clones, with roughly 88% observed a single time. The source material was peripheral blood. The source of these receptors is an elderly woman with acute or convalescent COVID-19.

The rearrangement joins TRBV19 to TRBJ2-5, with unresolved D. Germline V CDR1 and CDR2: LNHDA, SQIVND (reference sequence). Trimming shortened V by 1 base and J by 0 bases, and 9 bases separated the two germline ends. The CDR3 covers 15 residues. CDR3 amino acids: CASSIGSAYQETQYF. Here the CDR3 DNA reads TGTGCCAGTAGTATAGGGTCCGCGTACCAAGAGACCCAGTACTTC.

The chain links TRBV6-2 or TRBV6-3 to TRBJ1-1, with D perhaps TRBD1 (6 bases). The ends were cut back, 3 bases at V and 4 bases at J, with 15 bases in the middle. Germline-derived CDR1 and CDR2 are MNHEY and SVGEGT. The CDR3 loop spans 15 amino acids. CDR3 in amino acids: CASSYGGGAGTEAFF. The CDR3, as DNA: TGTGCCAGCAGTTATGGTGGGGGCGCGGGCACTGAAGCTTTCTTT.

The V call is TRBV2, the J call TRBJ1-4, with 11 bases lining up with TRBD1. The CDR3 has 14 amino acids. Germline V gene lookup returns CDR1 SNHLY and CDR2 FYNNEI. V shed 6 bases and J 6 bases; nucleotides not matched to a gene: 3. As DNA, the CDR3 is TGTGCCAGCAGCGGGACAGGGGGGTATGAAAAACTGTTTTTT. Translated, it gives CASSGTGGYEKLFF.

The chain combines TRBV4-1 with TRBJ2-1; the D gene is possibly TRBD2 (7 bases). CDR3 size: 17 residues. V dropped 5 bases and J dropped 1 base, with 18 bases sitting between them. The germline gives CDR1 MGHRA, CDR2 YSYEKL. CDR3 bases: TGCGCCAGCAGCGTCGGGGGGCGGGAGCCTTCCTACAATGAGCAGTTCTTC. Residues: CASSVGGREPSYNEQFF.

J is TRBJ1-2 and V is TRBV19; TRBD1 aligns across 10 bases. In germline, CDR1 is LNHDA, CDR2 SQIVND (reference sequence). The CDR3 sequence is 15 residues long. J was trimmed by 6 bases and V by 6 bases; bases with no gene match: 10. CDR3 amino acids: CASRNTGTGVDGYTF. CDR3 nucleotides: TGTGCCAGTAGAAACACCGGGACAGGGGTGGATGGCTACACCTTC.

The rearrangement joins TRBV18 to TRBJ1-1; the D is unclear. V shed 0 bases and J shed 5 bases, with 10 bases lying between them. Germline V CDR1 and CDR2: KGHSH, LQKENI. The CDR3 is 14 residues long. The CDR3 DNA is TGTGCCAGCTCACCACCGGATCTCGGGACTGAAGCTTTCTTT. Translating gives CASSPPDLGTEAFF. Full variable domain (rest looked up from reference TRBV18 and TRBJ1-1): NAGVMQNPRHLVRRRGQEARLRCSPMKGHSHVYWYRQLPEEGLKFMVYLQKENIIDESGMPKERFSAEFPKEGPSILRIQQVVRGDSAAYFCASSPPDLGTEAFFGQGTRLTVV.

The table lists this clone with a count of one. This sequence joins TRBV27 and TRBJ2-6, with D perhaps TRBD1 (5 bases). The CDR3 is 14 amino acids. Germline lookup yields CDR1 MNHEY and CDR2 SMNVEV (reference sequence). V lost 6 bases to trimming and J lost 2 bases, with 8 bases between them. The CDR3 loop is CASRSTAGANVLTF. As DNA, the CDR3 is TGTGCCAGCAGATCGACAGCTGGGGCCAACGTCCTGACTTTC.

This chain connects TRBV12-3 or TRBV12-4 to TRBJ1-2; D remains unclear. This CDR3 comprises 12 residues. V was pared by 1 base and J by 8 bases, with 8 bases between. For the CDR3, the DNA is TGTGCCAGCAGTTTAGACACAGAGGGCTACACCTTC. Protein: CASSLDTEGYTF.

A few counts support this clone. The rearrangement joins TRBV6-2 or TRBV6-3 to TRBJ1-6; D remains unclear. Germline lookup yields CDR1 MNHEY and CDR2 SVGEGT. Trimming took off 2 bases at V and 7 bases at J, with 3 bases between the two ends. This CDR3 comprises 12 residues. The CDR3 sequence: CASSYPNSPLHF. The DNA of the CDR3 is TGTGCCAGCAGTTACCCGAATTCACCCCTCCACTTT.

The V gene is TRBV7-8, the J gene TRBJ1-1, with D tentatively TRBD1 (6 bases). V gave up 4 bases and J gave up 3 bases, with 15 bases separating them. CDR3 size: 15 residues. Germline-derived CDR1 and CDR2 are SGHVS and FQNEAQ. The DNA for the CDR3 is TGTGCCAGCAGCTCCCTCATCGGGGGGCACACTGAAGCTTTCTTT. This sequence encodes CASSSLIGGHTEAFF.

V and J are TRBV24-1 and TRBJ2-3; 7 bases align to TRBD2. Per germline, CDR1 KGHDR and CDR2 SFDVKD. V was clipped by 9 bases and J by 2 bases; unmatched bases: 4. This CDR3 spans 13 amino acids. The CDR3 sequence is CATGEGHTDTQYF. The CDR3 nucleotides read TGTGCCACCGGGGAGGGGCACACAGATACGCAGTATTTT.

This sequence joins TRBV5-4 and TRBJ2-7; 9 bases match TRBD2. This CDR3 has 14 amino acids. V dropped 1 base and J dropped 4; count of bases not matched to a gene: 3. CDR1 is SGHNT and CDR2 is YYREEE in the germline V gene (reference sequence). The CDR3 is CASSLNSGSYEQYF. The DNA of the CDR3 is TGTGCCAGCAGCTTGAATAGCGGGAGTTACGAGCAGTACTTC. Full variable domain (outside the CDR3, taken from reference TRBV5-4 and TRBJ2-7): ETGVTQSPTHLIKTRGQQVTLRCSSQSGHNTVSWYQQALGQGPQFIFQYYREEENGRGNFPPRFSGLQFPNYSSELNVNALELDDSALYLCASSLNSGSYEQYFGPGTRLTVT.

V is TRBV2 and J is TRBJ2-2; 7 nucleotides agree with TRBD1. This CDR3 is built from 14 residues. Trimming at V came to 9 bases and at J to 6 bases, leaving 10 bases not matched to a gene. CDR1 is SNHLY, CDR2 FYNNEI, per germline. The CDR3 sequence is CASKTGEASGELFF. DNA of the CDR3: TGTGCCAGTAAAACAGGGGAAGCATCCGGGGAGCTGTTTTTT.

V is TRBV30 and J is TRBJ2-5, with 11 bases identical to TRBD2. Trimming removed 4 bases from V and 3 bases from J; junction bases left unmatched: 4. The V gene's germline CDR1 is GTSNPN and CDR2 SVGIG (reference sequence). The CDR3 is 14 amino acids. This CDR3 is CAWISGRGKETQYF. The CDR3 nucleotides are TGTGCCTGGATTAGCGGGAGGGGGAAAGAGACCCAGTACTTC.

This chain joins TRBV6-5 and TRBJ2-7; 11 nucleotides align to TRBD1. Trimming at V came to 0 bases and at J to 7 bases, leaving 8 bases not matched to a gene. The germline gives CDR1 MNHEY, CDR2 SVGAGI. The CDR3 length is 16 residues. This chain's CDR3 is CASSYSLAGQGGEQYF. In DNA form, the CDR3 reads TGTGCCAGCAGTTACTCCCTAGCGGGACAGGGGGGGGAGCAGTACTTC.

The chain joins TRBV6-5 to TRBJ1-1; 7 nucleotides line up with TRBD1. CDR3 length: 15 amino acids. J gave up 5 bases and V 6 bases, and 12 bases lay outside the gene matches. Per the germline V gene, CDR1 is MNHEY and CDR2 is SVGAGI. For the CDR3, the DNA is TGTGCCAGCAGACGACCATCTACAGGGGATACTGAAGCTTTCTTT. It encodes CASRRPSTGDTEAFF.

The chain uses TRBV19 and TRBJ1-1; D is unclear. Germline V gives CDR1 LNHDA, CDR2 SQIVND (reference sequence). V was cut by 9 bases and J by 4 bases, with 12 bases left in between. The CDR3 is 12 residues long. In DNA, the CDR3 is TGTGCCAGAGATCTTATCAGCACTGAAGCTTTCTTT. Protein product: CARDLISTEAFF.

In its sample, this clone was seen a few times. The V and J genes are TRBV3-1 (or the pseudogene TRBV3-2) and TRBJ2-2; TRBD2 agrees at 9 bases. V lost 1 base and J lost 5; bases outside the gene matches: 8. The V gene's germline CDR1 is LGHDT and CDR2 YNNKEL (reference sequence). CDR3 length: 17 residues. This CDR3 is CASSQGRAGGPTGELFF. CDR3 DNA: TGTGCCAGCAGCCAAGGGCGAGCGGGGGGACCGACCGGGGAGCTGTTTTTT.

This chain joins TRBV3-1 (or the pseudogene TRBV3-2) and TRBJ2-3, with D uncertain. The CDR3 length is 15 residues. V lost 4 bases, J lost 0 bases, and 11 bases lay in between. Germline lookup yields CDR1 LGHDT and CDR2 YNNKEL (reference sequence). CDR3 region: CASSRPSVSTDTQYF. The CDR3 DNA sequence: TGTGCCAGCAGCCGCCCATCGGTGAGCACAGATACGCAGTATTTT.

This clone was recorded once. This chain uses TRBV3-1 (or the pseudogene TRBV3-2) with TRBJ2-7, with D perhaps matching TRBD1 (5 bases). The V end lost 0 bases, the J end lost 3 bases, and 9 bases lay between the germline ends. Germline assignment: CDR1 LGHDT and CDR2 YNNKEL (reference sequence). The CDR3 covers 14 residues. This chain's CDR3 is CASSQDQGGYEQYF. CDR3 bases: TGTGCCAGCAGCCAAGATCAGGGTGGCTACGAGCAGTACTTC.

The chain couples TRBV24-1 to TRBJ1-2, with D unresolved. Germline V gene lookup returns CDR1 KGHDR and CDR2 SFDVKD. The CDR3 sequence is 12 residues long. V was trimmed by 3 bases and J by 5 bases, leaving 6 bases between them. Here the CDR3 DNA reads TGTGCCACCAGTGATGAGGTTTATGGCTACACCTTC. Translating gives CATSDEVYGYTF.